Each of the 27 T cell receptor beta chains below was sequenced from the same sample in a study of regulatory T cells in long-lasting Graves disease. The time point is: persistent/refractory GD, antithyroid drugs over 5 years with positive TRAb. PBMC-extracted RNA yielded the TCR library. Libraries of TCR beta came from iRepertoire HTBI primers plus Arm-PCR of CDR3 regions. TCRdb re-called the multiplex PCR reads through MiXCR, storing one row per CDR3 protein. The sample has roughly 400,000 distinct CDR3 sequences; around 23% are singletons. The sequenced sample was peripheral blood mononuclear cells (PBMCs), obtained when the disease was refractory, from a patient treated with antithyroid drugs. The receptors were gathered from a female donor with Graves disease.

The CDR3 loop reads CASSAGLAGDQETQYF. CDR3 bases: TGTGCCAGCTCAGCCGGACTAGCGGGAGACCAAGAGACCCAGTACTTC. V usage is TRBV18 and J usage is TRBJ2-5; TRBD2 aligns across 13 bases. This CDR3 contains 16 residues. The junction had 3 bases not matched to a gene; V was cut back by 5 bases and J by 0 bases. CDR1 KGHSH and CDR2 LQKENI come from the germline V gene.

This clonotype was seen many times. The rearrangement links TRBV5-1 to TRBJ2-7; D uncertain. Trimming left V 4 bases short and J 2 bases short, with 13 bases between. CDR1 and CDR2 from the germline V gene are SGHRS and YFSETQ. This CDR3 is 14 amino acids long. The CDR3 protein is CASSAARAPYEQYF. The CDR3 DNA follows: TGCGCCAGCAGCGCTGCAAGGGCCCCCTACGAGCAGTACTTC.

In its sample, this clonotype was seen a few times. The gene calls are TRBV7-9 and TRBJ2-5, with TRBD1 matching over 9 bases. Germline assignment: CDR1 SEHNR and CDR2 FQNEAQ (reference sequence). The CDR3 is 15 amino acids. With 5 bases clipped from V and 2 bases from J, the junction kept 6 bases outside the gene matches. The CDR3 DNA reads as TGTGCCAGCAGCAAACCCGGGACAGGGCAAGAGACCCAGTACTTC. Amino acids: CASSKPGTGQETQYF.

A word on this clonotype: One end of the junction does not line up with germline, which may come from a read error. The chain carries TRBV9 and TRBJ2-5; the D gene could be TRBD1 or TRBD2 (6 bases each). The CDR3 covers 15 residues. CDR1 SGDLS and CDR2 YYNGEE come from the germline V gene. CDR3 in DNA: TGTGCCAGCAGCCCGGGGGCAGGGCGGCCAGAGACCCAGCACTTC. Translated: CASSPGAGRPETQHF.

This clonotype was seen ten or more times. The chain carries TRBV3-1 and TRBJ1-2; D gene ambiguous. Germline assignment: CDR1 LGHDT and CDR2 YNNKEL (reference sequence). This CDR3 is built from 14 residues. V lost 0 bases to trimming and J lost 1 base, with 6 bases between them. The CDR3 sequence: CASSQEVVNYGYTF. The DNA of the CDR3 is TGTGCCAGCAGCCAAGAAGTGGTTAACTATGGCTACACCTTC.

The V and J genes are TRBV29-1 and TRBJ2-5; 9 nucleotides align to TRBD2. The CDR3 has 12 residues. V lost 7 bases, J lost 5 bases, and 5 bases stayed unmatched. The V gene's germline CDR1 is SQVTM and CDR2 ANQGSEA. CDR3 residues: CSAGAGGETQYF. Here the CDR3 DNA reads TGCAGCGCTGGAGCGGGAGGTGAGACCCAGTACTTC. Full variable domain (missing parts from reference TRBV29-1 and TRBJ2-5): SAVISQKPSRDICQRGTSLTIQCQVDSQVTMMFWYRQQPGQSLTLIATANQGSEATYESGFVIDKFPISRPNLTFSTLTVSNMSPEDSSIYLCSAGAGGETQYFGPGTRLLVL.

The V gene is TRBV18, the J gene TRBJ2-7; TRBD1 is a possible D gene (5 bases). Per germline, CDR1 KGHSH and CDR2 LQKENI. The CDR3 runs 14 residues. Trimming took 2 bases from V and 3 from J, leaving 11 bases between them. In DNA form, the CDR3 reads TGTGCCAGCTCACCATCCCAGGGCAGCTACGAGCAGTACTTC. Translating it yields CASSPSQGSYEQYF.

In its sample, this clonotype was seen many times. This chain connects TRBV28 to TRBJ2-5, with a weak D call TRBD2 (5 bases). V was shortened by 6 bases and J by 7 bases, with 15 bases between the two germline ends. This CDR3 is built from 13 residues. Germline lookup yields CDR1 MDHEN and CDR2 SYDVKM. The CDR3 loop is CASSSDGIGTQYF. The CDR3 nucleotides read TGTGCCAGCAGCTCTGACGGGATTGGGACCCAGTACTTC.

This clonotype was counted ten times or more. The V gene is TRBV27, the J gene TRBJ1-1; D gene uncertain. Germline values: CDR1 MNHEY, CDR2 SMNVEV (reference sequence). Trimming removed 5 bases from V and 1 base from J, with 14 bases in between. The CDR3 totals 15 residues. CDR3 protein: CASSATNPPNTEAFF. In DNA form, the CDR3 reads TGTGCCAGCAGTGCAACCAACCCACCGAACACTGAAGCTTTCTTT.

This clonotype was seen repeatedly, ten times or more. The chain joins TRBV2 to TRBJ2-2; D call uncertain. Trimming pared 7 bases from V and 2 bases from J, leaving 11 bases between. The germline V gene has CDR1 SNHLY and CDR2 FYNNEI. The CDR3 contains 14 residues. The CDR3 spells CASKLDLNTGELFF. Written as DNA, the CDR3 is TGTGCCAGCAAGCTAGATCTAAACACCGGGGAGCTGTTTTTT.

This sequence joins TRBV7-6 and TRBJ2-6; D not resolved. V lost 5 bases to trimming and J lost 0 bases, with 8 bases between them. The CDR3 extends over 15 amino acids. CDR1 SGHVS and CDR2 FNYEAQ come from the germline V gene. The CDR3 loop reads CASSTRLSGANVLTF. CDR3 sequence (DNA): TGTGCCAGCAGCACGCGACTCTCTGGGGCCAACGTCCTGACTTTC. The full variable domain, completed using reference TRBV7-6 and TRBJ2-6, is GAGVSQSPRYKVTKRGQDVALRCDPISGHVSLYWYRQALGQGPEFLTYFNYEAQQDKSGLPNDRFSAERPEGSISTLTIQRTEQRDSAMYRCASSTRLSGANVLTFGAGSRLTVL.

This clonotype appeared a few times. Written as DNA, the CDR3 is TGTGCCAGCAGCGCGACTAGCGGGAGAAGCCAGTACTTC. It translates to CASSATSGRSQYF. The chain carries TRBV9 and TRBJ2-7; 12 bases agree with TRBD2. Germline loops: CDR1 SGDLS, CDR2 YYNGEE. The CDR3 length is 13 residues. The ends lost 3 bases at V and 10 bases at J; junction bases unmatched: 5.

This clonotype was picked up many times. The chain joins TRBV6-1 to TRBJ2-2, with a weak D call TRBD2 (6 bases). V lost 5 bases and J 2 bases, leaving 12 bases between the germline ends. There are 15 residues in the CDR3. Germline CDR1 reads MNHNS; CDR2 reads SASEGT. The chain's CDR3 is CASSRGTRNTGELFF. The CDR3, as DNA: TGTGCCAGCAGTCGGGGGACTCGAAACACCGGGGAGCTGTTTTTT.

A few counts support this clonotype. The chain links TRBV11-2 to TRBJ2-2; 11 bases align to TRBD2. This CDR3 spans 14 amino acids. The germline V gene has CDR1 SGHAT and CDR2 FQNNGV. With 5 bases clipped from V and 6 bases from J, the junction kept 2 bases outside the gene matches. DNA of the CDR3: TGTGCCAGCAGCCCGACTAGCGGGGCCGGGGAGCTGTTTTTT. This translates into CASSPTSGAGELFF.

The rearrangement joins TRBV5-5 to TRBJ1-1; D remains ambiguous. Trimming shortened V by 0 bases and J by 5 bases, and 14 bases separated the two germline ends. Germline loops: CDR1 SGHKS, CDR2 YYEKEE (reference sequence). This CDR3 is 15 amino acids long. CDR3 region: CASSLVGVLNTEAFF. CDR3 DNA: TGTGCCAGCAGCTTGGTGGGTGTGCTTAATACTGAAGCTTTCTTT.

The table lists this clonotype with a few counts. The V and J genes are TRBV4-1 and TRBJ1-1; 7 bases are a match to TRBD1. Germline CDR1 MGHRA, CDR2 YSYEKL. V was pared by 3 bases and J by 1 base, with 5 bases of the junction left unmatched. CDR3 length: 15 amino acids. This CDR3 is CASSHTQGENTEAFF. For the CDR3, the DNA is TGCGCCAGCAGCCATACTCAGGGGGAGAACACTGAAGCTTTCTTT.

Only a few counts were recorded for this clonotype. The chain has TRBV7-9 and TRBJ2-7, with TRBD2 as a possible D gene (5 bases). Germline V lookup: CDR1 SEHNR, CDR2 FQNEAQ (reference sequence). V was trimmed by 6 bases and J by 3 bases, leaving 9 bases between them. The CDR3 is 12 amino acids. CDR3 bases: TGTGCCAGCAGAGACGGGAACTACGAGCAGTACTTC. As protein: CASRDGNYEQYF.

This clonotype was counted only a few times. The gene calls are TRBV7-8 and TRBJ2-7; possibly TRBD2 for D (5 bases). The CDR3 totals 15 residues. Looked up from germline, CDR1 is SGHVS and CDR2 is FQNEAQ. The V end was cut by 0 bases, the J end by 2 bases, with 11 bases between. Written as DNA, the CDR3 is TGTGCCAGCAGCTTAGCGCTGGGAGAGACCTACGAGCAGTACTTC. Amino acids: CASSLALGETYEQYF.

This clonotype was seen repeatedly, ten times or more. The genes are TRBV15 and TRBJ2-7; D not resolved. Looked up from germline, CDR1 is LNHNV and CDR2 is YYDKDF (reference sequence). There are 14 residues in the CDR3. The V end was cut by 2 bases, the J end by 2 bases, with 10 bases between. As DNA, the CDR3 is TGTGCCACCAGCAGACAAAACAGTCCCTACGAGCAGTACTTC. This gives the protein CATSRQNSPYEQYF.

This clonotype was picked up many times. The chain recombines TRBV6-5 with TRBJ2-5; 10 bases line up with TRBD2. The V segment lost 0 bases and the J segment 5 bases; nucleotides outside the gene matches: 9. The CDR3 extends over 17 amino acids. Germline CDR1 is MNHEY and CDR2 is SVGAGI. The CDR3: CASSYSPSGSWGETQYF. The CDR3 DNA is TGTGCCAGCAGTTACTCGCCTAGCGGGAGTTGGGGGGAGACCCAGTACTTC.

The V call is TRBV19, the J call TRBJ2-7; 7 bases agree with TRBD2. The germline gives CDR1 LNHDA, CDR2 SQIVND (reference sequence). V shed 10 bases, J shed 3 bases, and the junction held 12 bases outside the gene matches. The CDR3 runs 14 residues. The CDR3 sequence: CATQRRAGNYEQYF. The CDR3, as DNA: TGTGCCACCCAACGACGAGCGGGAAACTACGAGCAGTACTTC.

Details on this clonotype: The germline gene is not matched at one end of the junction; a read error may be the cause. The J gene is TRBJ2-2, the V gene TRBV28; 9 nucleotides match TRBD1. Germline V gives CDR1 MDHEN, CDR2 SYDVKM. The CDR3 length is 14 residues. This chain's CDR3 is CASRQGALAGVLFF. The CDR3 region has the DNA TGTGCCAGCAGACAGGGGGCTCTCGCCGGGGTGCTGTTTTTT.

The chain couples TRBV10-3 to TRBJ1-1, with 7 bases aligning to TRBD1. Germline trimming cut 6 bases from V and 7 bases from J; bases unmatched to any gene: 5. Germline V gene sequence: CDR1 ENHRY, CDR2 SYGVKD. CDR3 size: 12 residues. CDR3: CAISGTAVEAFF. CDR3 DNA: TGTGCCATCAGCGGGACAGCTGTTGAAGCTTTCTTT.

Ten or more counts support this clonotype. The chain links TRBV6-1 to TRBJ2-7; D gene unclear. The V gene lost 7 bases and the J gene lost 6 bases, with 13 bases spanning the gap. CDR3 size: 12 residues. Germline V gene lookup returns CDR1 MNHNS and CDR2 SASEGT. CDR3 sequence (DNA): TGTGCCAGCACTCCAGGTACTTCCGAGCAGTACTTC. Residues: CASTPGTSEQYF.

This clonotype was recorded many times. V is TRBV28 and J is TRBJ2-4; 11 nucleotides line up with TRBD2. V shed 4 bases, J shed 6 bases, and the junction held 14 bases outside the gene matches. Germline assignment: CDR1 MDHEN and CDR2 SYDVKM. The CDR3 runs 18 residues. CDR3 protein: CASSSPRLAGGGVNIQYF. Written as DNA, the CDR3 is TGTGCCAGCAGTTCCCCCCGGTTAGCGGGAGGGGGGGTAAACATTCAGTACTTC.

The chain carries TRBV19 and TRBJ1-1; TRBD1 aligns across 8 bases. This CDR3 contains 15 residues. J lost 3 bases, V lost 8 bases, and 11 bases had no gene match. In germline, CDR1 is LNHDA, CDR2 SQIVND (reference sequence). CDR3 in DNA: TGTGCCAGTCATGACAGGGGTAGGGCGGACACTGAAGCTTTCTTT. It yields the protein CASHDRGRADTEAFF.

Ten or more counts support this clonotype. The V and J genes are TRBV28 and TRBJ2-7, with TRBD1 identical over 9 bases. V lost 6 bases and J lost 1; bases outside the gene matches: 7. This CDR3 comprises 15 residues. Per germline, CDR1 MDHEN and CDR2 SYDVKM. The CDR3 sequence is CASSESGTGSYEQYF. The CDR3 DNA follows: TGTGCCAGCAGCGAATCAGGGACAGGGTCCTACGAGCAGTACTTC. The whole variable domain, filled in from reference TRBV28 and TRBJ2-7, reads DVKVTQSSRYLVKRTGEKVFLECVQDMDHENMFWYRQDPGLGLRLIYFSYDVKMKEKGDIPEGYSVSREKKERFSLILESASTNQTSMYLCASSESGTGSYEQYFGPGTRLTVT.